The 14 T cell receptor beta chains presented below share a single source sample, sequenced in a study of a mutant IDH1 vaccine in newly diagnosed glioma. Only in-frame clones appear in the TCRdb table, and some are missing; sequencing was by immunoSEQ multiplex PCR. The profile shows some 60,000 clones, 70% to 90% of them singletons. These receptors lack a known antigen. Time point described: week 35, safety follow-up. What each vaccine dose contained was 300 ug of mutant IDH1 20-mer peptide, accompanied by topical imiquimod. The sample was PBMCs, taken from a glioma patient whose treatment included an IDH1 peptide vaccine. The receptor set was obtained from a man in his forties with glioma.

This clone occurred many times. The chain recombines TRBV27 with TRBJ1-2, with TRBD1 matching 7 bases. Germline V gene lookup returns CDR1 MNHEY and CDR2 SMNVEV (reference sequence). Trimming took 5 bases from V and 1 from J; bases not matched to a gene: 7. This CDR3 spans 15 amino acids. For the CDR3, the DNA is TGTGCCAGCAGTGTTCGACAGGGCCTTAACTATGGCTACACCTTC. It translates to CASSVRQGLNYGYTF.

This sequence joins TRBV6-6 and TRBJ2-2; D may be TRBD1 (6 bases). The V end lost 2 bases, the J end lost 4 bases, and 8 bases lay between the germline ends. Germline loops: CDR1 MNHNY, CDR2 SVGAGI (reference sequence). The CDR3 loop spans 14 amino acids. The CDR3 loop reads CASSYQGSTGELFF. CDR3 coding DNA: TGTGCCAGCAGTTACCAGGGGAGCACCGGGGAGCTGTTTTTT.

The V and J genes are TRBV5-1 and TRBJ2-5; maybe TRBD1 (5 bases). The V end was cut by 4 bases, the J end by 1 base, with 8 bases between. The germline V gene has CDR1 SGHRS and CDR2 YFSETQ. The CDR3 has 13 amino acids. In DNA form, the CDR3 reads TGCGCCAGCAGCGCAGGGTCCCAAGAGACCCAGTACTTC. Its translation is CASSAGSQETQYF.

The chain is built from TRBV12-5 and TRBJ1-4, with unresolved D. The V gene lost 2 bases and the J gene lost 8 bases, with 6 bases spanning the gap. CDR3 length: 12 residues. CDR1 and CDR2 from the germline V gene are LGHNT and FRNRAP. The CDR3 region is CASGLYGEKLFF. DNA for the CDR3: TGTGCTAGTGGTTTGTACGGCGAAAAACTGTTTTTT.

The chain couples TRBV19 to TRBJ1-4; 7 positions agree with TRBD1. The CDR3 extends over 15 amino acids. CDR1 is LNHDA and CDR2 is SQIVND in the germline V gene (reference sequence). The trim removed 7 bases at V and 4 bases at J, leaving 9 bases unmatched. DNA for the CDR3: TGTGCCAGTACCCGGAACAGGGGACTTAATGAAAAACTGTTTTTT. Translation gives CASTRNRGLNEKLFF. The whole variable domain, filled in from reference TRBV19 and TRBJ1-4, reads DGGITQSPKYLFRKEGQNVTLSCEQNLNHDAMYWYRQDPGQGLRLIYYSQIVNDFQKGDIAEGYSVSREKKESFPLTVTSAQKNPTAFYLCASTRNRGLNEKLFFGSGTQLSVL.

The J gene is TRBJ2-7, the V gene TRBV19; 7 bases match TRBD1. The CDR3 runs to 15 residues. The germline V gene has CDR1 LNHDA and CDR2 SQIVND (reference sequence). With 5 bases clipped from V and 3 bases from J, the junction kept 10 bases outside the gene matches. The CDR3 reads CASSVSPGGNYEQYF. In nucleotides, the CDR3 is TGTGCCAGTAGTGTATCCCCAGGGGGAAACTACGAGCAGTACTTC.

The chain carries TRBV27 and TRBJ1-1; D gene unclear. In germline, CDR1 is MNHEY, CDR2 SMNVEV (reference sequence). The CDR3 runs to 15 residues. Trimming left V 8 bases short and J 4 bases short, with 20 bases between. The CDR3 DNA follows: TGTGCCAGCGCCTCAAGGGCTACTATTCTCACTGAAGCTTTCTTT. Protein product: CASASRATILTEAFF.

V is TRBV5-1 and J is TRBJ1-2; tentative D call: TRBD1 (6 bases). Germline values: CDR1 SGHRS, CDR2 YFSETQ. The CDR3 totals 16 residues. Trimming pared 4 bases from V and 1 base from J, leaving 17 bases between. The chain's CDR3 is CASSDRGTPLNYGYTF. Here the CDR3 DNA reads TGCGCCAGCAGCGACCGCGGGACACCTCTTAACTATGGCTACACCTTC.

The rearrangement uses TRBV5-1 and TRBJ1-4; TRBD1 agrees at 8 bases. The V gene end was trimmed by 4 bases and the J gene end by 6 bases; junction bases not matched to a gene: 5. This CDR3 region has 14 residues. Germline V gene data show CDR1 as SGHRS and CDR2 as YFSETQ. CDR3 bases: TGCGCCAGCAGCCCCGGACAGGGTTATGAAAAACTGTTTTTT. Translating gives CASSPGQGYEKLFF.

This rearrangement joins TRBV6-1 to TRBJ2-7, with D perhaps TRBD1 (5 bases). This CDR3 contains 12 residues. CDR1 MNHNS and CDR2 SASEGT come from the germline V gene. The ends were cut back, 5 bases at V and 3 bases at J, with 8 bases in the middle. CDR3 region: CASSLQGYEQYF. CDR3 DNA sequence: TGTGCCAGCAGTCTTCAGGGCTACGAGCAGTACTTC.

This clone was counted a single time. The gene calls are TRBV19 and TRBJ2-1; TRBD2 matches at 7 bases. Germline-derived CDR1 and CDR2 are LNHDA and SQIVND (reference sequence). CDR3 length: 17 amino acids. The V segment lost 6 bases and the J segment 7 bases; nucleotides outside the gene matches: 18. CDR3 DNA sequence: TGTGCCAGTAGACGGGGCGGGAGTACCCCCAAAAGAAATGAGCAGTTCTTC. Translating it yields CASRRGGSTPKRNEQFF.

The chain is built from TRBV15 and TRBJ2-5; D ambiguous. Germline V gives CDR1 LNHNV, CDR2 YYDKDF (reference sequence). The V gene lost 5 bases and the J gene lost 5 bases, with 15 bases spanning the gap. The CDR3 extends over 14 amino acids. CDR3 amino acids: CATSEKRLRETQYF. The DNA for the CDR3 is TGTGCCACCAGCGAGAAGAGGCTTAGGGAGACCCAGTACTTC.

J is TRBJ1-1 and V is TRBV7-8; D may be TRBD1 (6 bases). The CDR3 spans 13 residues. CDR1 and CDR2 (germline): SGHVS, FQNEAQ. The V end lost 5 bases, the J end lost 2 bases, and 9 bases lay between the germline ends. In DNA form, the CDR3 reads TGTGCCAGCAGCGGAGGGGGAAACACTGAAGCTTTCTTT. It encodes CASSGGGNTEAFF.

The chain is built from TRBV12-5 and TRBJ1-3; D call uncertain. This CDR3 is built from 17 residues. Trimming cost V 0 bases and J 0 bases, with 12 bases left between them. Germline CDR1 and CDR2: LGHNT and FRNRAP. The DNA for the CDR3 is TGTGCTAGTGGTTTGGTAAATCGGGGTATCTCTGGAAACACCATATATTTT. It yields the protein CASGLVNRGISGNTIYF.